These 20 T cell receptor beta chains were all obtained from the same sample, sequenced in a study of blood T cell repertoires in COVID-19. The protocol was immunoSEQ multiplex PCR, while the TCRdb copy is restricted to in-frame clones and leaves out a portion. The table has 62,000 or so clones, roughly 80% seen once; the top ten hold 12% to 15%. The specimen sequenced was peripheral blood. The source is a man aged 60-69 years with COVID-19, enrolled during active disease.

The chain recombines TRBV24-1 with TRBJ2-3, with TRBD2 identical over 9 bases. Germline V gene sequence: CDR1 KGHDR, CDR2 SFDVKD. The CDR3 runs 16 residues. V trimming: 1 base; J trimming: 4 bases; junction bases outside the gene matches: 5. DNA of the CDR3: TGTGCCACCAGTGATTTCTCGCGGGAGGGGGCAGATACGCAGTATTTT. Translating gives CATSDFSREGADTQYF.

This sequence joins TRBV5-1 and TRBJ2-2, with 7 bases lining up with TRBD1. The CDR3 extends over 16 amino acids. J was trimmed by 4 bases and V by 5 bases; bases with no gene match: 11. The germline V gene has CDR1 SGHRS and CDR2 YFSETQ. The CDR3: CASRFGQAAVTGELFF. The CDR3 DNA follows: TGCGCCAGCAGGTTCGGACAGGCCGCGGTCACCGGGGAGCTGTTTTTT.

The gene calls are TRBV19 and TRBJ1-1; 7 bases map to TRBD1. V shed 5 bases, J shed 6 bases, and the junction held 9 bases outside the gene matches. Germline CDR1 is LNHDA and CDR2 is SQIVND (reference sequence). The CDR3 covers 14 residues. CDR3 amino acids: CASSSGQPGAEAFF. CDR3 sequence (DNA): TGTGCCAGTAGTTCGGGACAGCCCGGGGCTGAAGCTTTCTTT. Full variable domain (rest looked up from reference TRBV19 and TRBJ1-1): DGGITQSPKYLFRKEGQNVTLSCEQNLNHDAMYWYRQDPGQGLRLIYYSQIVNDFQKGDIAEGYSVSREKKESFPLTVTSAQKNPTAFYLCASSSGQPGAEAFFGQGTRLTVV.

The rearrangement joins TRBV5-4 to TRBJ1-1; TRBD1 aligns across 9 bases. Germline lookup yields CDR1 SGHNT and CDR2 YYREEE (reference sequence). J lost 3 bases, V lost 2 bases, and 11 bases had no gene match. This CDR3 comprises 17 residues. The CDR3 region is CASSFPPDRDRDTEAFF. The DNA for the CDR3 is TGTGCCAGCAGCTTCCCACCGGACCGGGACAGGGACACTGAAGCTTTCTTT.

V and J are TRBV3-1 (or the pseudogene TRBV3-2) and TRBJ1-5, with D unclear. V was cut by 3 bases and J by 7 bases, with 13 bases left in between. The CDR3 totals 14 residues. Germline V lookup: CDR1 LGHDT, CDR2 YNNKEL (reference sequence). CDR3 in DNA: TGTGCCAGCAGCCATAGTCAGGCGTTACAGCCCCAGCATTTT. Translating it yields CASSHSQALQPQHF.

The chain combines TRBV4-2 with TRBJ2-6; D uncertain. V dropped 0 bases and J dropped 0 bases, with 6 bases sitting between them. This CDR3 spans 16 amino acids. Germline CDR1 and CDR2: LGHNA and YNFKEQ. CDR3 sequence (DNA): TGTGCCAGCAGCCAAGAAGAGAGCTCTGGGGCCAACGTCCTGACTTTC. Translated, it gives CASSQEESSGANVLTF.

The CDR3 nucleotides read TGTGCCATCAGTGAACAGTTAACTGGCTACACCTTC. Translated, it gives CAISEQLTGYTF. The V and J genes are TRBV10-3 and TRBJ1-2; D is unresolved. Germline V gene sequence: CDR1 ENHRY, CDR2 SYGVKD. The CDR3 totals 12 residues. The V and J ends lost 3 bases and 7 bases respectively, with 9 bases between them.

V and J are TRBV29-1 and TRBJ2-7, with 9 bases that match TRBD2. V lost 6 bases and J lost 1; bases outside the gene matches: 4. Germline lookup yields CDR1 SQVTM and CDR2 ANQGSEA. The CDR3 loop spans 13 amino acids. CDR3 amino acids: CSVDTSGSYEQYF. The DNA for the CDR3 is TGCAGCGTAGACACTAGCGGGTCCTACGAGCAGTACTTC.

The V and J genes are TRBV29-1 and TRBJ1-2, with D unclear. Per germline, CDR1 SQVTM and CDR2 ANQGSEA. There are 11 residues in the CDR3. V lost 2 bases and J lost 7, with 8 bases in between. Here the CDR3 reads CSVEWALGYTF. The CDR3 DNA follows: TGCAGCGTTGAATGGGCTCTTGGCTACACCTTC.

V gene TRBV5-1 combines with J gene TRBJ2-7; D not certain. Germline V gene sequence: CDR1 SGHRS, CDR2 YFSETQ. The germline V and J ends were trimmed by 0 bases and 0 bases, with 13 bases remaining between them. This CDR3 has 16 residues. CDR3 DNA sequence: TGCGCCAGCAGCTTGGGGATGGCAGGAAGCTCCTACGAGCAGTACTTC. Protein: CASSLGMAGSSYEQYF.

Many counts were recorded for this clone. The chain couples TRBV9 to TRBJ1-2, with unresolved D. Per germline, CDR1 SGDLS and CDR2 YYNGEE. Trimming shortened V by 0 bases and J by 3 bases, and 9 bases separated the two germline ends. CDR3 length: 14 amino acids. The CDR3, as DNA: TGTGCCAGCAGCGTAGACGGAGGTGACTATGGCTACACCTTC. Residues: CASSVDGGDYGYTF.

This clone showed up many times. The J gene is TRBJ1-1, the V gene TRBV5-5; unclear D gene. Germline-derived CDR1 and CDR2 are SGHKS and YYEKEE (reference sequence). This CDR3 has 12 residues. V lost 5 bases, J lost 12 bases, and 17 bases lay in between. This CDR3 is CASSFEGLSPFF. CDR3 coding DNA: TGTGCCAGCAGTTTCGAGGGCCTTTCGCCTTTCTTT.

The V gene is TRBV27, the J gene TRBJ1-1, with TRBD1 matching over 7 bases. This CDR3 has 14 residues. The germline V gene has CDR1 MNHEY and CDR2 SMNVEV (reference sequence). Trimming cost V 2 bases and J 4 bases; bases outside gene matches: 4. CDR3 in DNA: TGTGCCAGCAGTTTACACAGGGGCCCCACTGAAGCTTTCTTT. Its protein product is CASSLHRGPTEAFF.

The chain joins TRBV5-1 to TRBJ2-1, with 8 bases lining up with TRBD2. This CDR3 region has 14 residues. Germline V gene data show CDR1 as SGHRS and CDR2 as YFSETQ. Trimming at V came to 0 bases and at J to 5 bases, leaving 1 base not matched to a gene. The CDR3 loop reads CASSLGREDNEQFF. The CDR3, as DNA: TGCGCCAGCAGCTTGGGGCGGGAGGACAATGAGCAGTTCTTC.

Remarks on this clone: The junction departs from germline at one end; a sequencing error may be responsible. The genes are TRBV4-2 and TRBJ1-3; perhaps TRBD1 as D (6 bases). Germline V gene data show CDR1 as LGHNA and CDR2 as YNFKEQ. CDR3 length: 16 residues. The CDR3 is CASSQDPGAQRNIIYF. The CDR3 DNA follows: TGTGCCAGCAGCCAAGATCCAGGGGCCCAACGAAACATCATATATTTT.

The CDR3 bases are TGTGCCAGCAGCTCAGGACTGAGCGGGGGTGGCCGGGAGCTGTTTTTT. Its translation: CASSSGLSGGGRELFF. This chain links TRBV6-2 or TRBV6-3 with TRBJ2-2; 8 nucleotides agree with TRBD2. With 6 bases clipped from V and 9 bases from J, the junction kept 15 bases outside the gene matches. The CDR3 totals 16 residues. Germline loops: CDR1 MNHEY, CDR2 SVGEGT.

The rearrangement links TRBV4-1 to TRBJ1-4, with D possibly matching TRBD1 (6 bases). In germline, CDR1 is MGHRA, CDR2 YSYEKL. V was shortened by 3 bases and J by 3 bases, with 14 bases between the two germline ends. This CDR3 region has 16 residues. CDR3: CASSQPSGAANEKLFF. The CDR3 coding sequence is TGCGCCAGCAGCCAGCCCTCAGGGGCCGCTAATGAAAAACTGTTTTTT.

This clone was found a few times. V usage is TRBV2 and J usage is TRBJ2-5; maybe TRBD2 (5 bases). The V gene lost 5 bases and the J gene lost 5 bases, with 15 bases spanning the gap. The CDR3 has 14 amino acids. The germline V gene has CDR1 SNHLY and CDR2 FYNNEI. This CDR3 is CASSKDFALETQYF. The CDR3 nucleotides read TGTGCCAGCAGTAAGGACTTCGCGTTGGAGACCCAGTACTTC.

The chain employs TRBV5-6 and TRBJ1-3, with a weak D call TRBD1 (6 bases). V lost 5 bases and J lost 0, with 18 bases in between. Germline loops: CDR1 SGHDT, CDR2 YYEEEE. This CDR3 contains 17 residues. The CDR3 DNA reads TGTGCCAGCAGACCTCGTTCCGGGACACTCTCTGGAAACACCATATATTTT. Translation: CASRPRSGTLSGNTIYF.

The chain uses TRBV6-5 and TRBJ2-2; a weak D match, TRBD2 (6 bases). The CDR3 contains 15 residues. V was trimmed by 6 bases and J by 7 bases, leaving 18 bases between them. Germline loops: CDR1 MNHEY, CDR2 SVGAGI. This CDR3 reads CASRVAGTSSGELFF. In DNA form, the CDR3 reads TGTGCCAGCAGAGTCGCCGGGACTTCCAGCGGGGAGCTGTTTTTT.